This is a list of T cell receptor beta chains from one sample in a study of blood T cell repertoires in COVID-19. The repertoire was sequenced with immunoSEQ multiplex PCR; TCRdb's copy has only in-frame clones and lacks some. The sample yields around 200,000 clones, 75% to 85% seen once. Specimen: peripheral blood. Every receptor here comes from a woman aged 25 to 39 with COVID-19, enrolled during active disease. CDR3s leave out the opening cysteine and the closing phenylalanine or tryptophan. Each record gives: V gene, J gene, D gene, CDR3 length, CDR3 protein. The D gene is left open where the match is weak.

TRBV28	TRBJ2-1	NA	14	ASSLTTNPVYNEQF
TRBV9	TRBJ1-5	TRBD1	13	ASSVDGQGVQPQH
TRBV7-2	TRBJ2-1	TRBD2	11	ASSTGLAGDGF
TRBV19	TRBJ1-2	NA	14	ASSIRGTGAASGYT
TRBV7-6	TRBJ2-3	NA	13	ASSRIDSRTDTQY
TRBV7-9	TRBJ2-2	NA	14	ASSPLTGTNTGELF
TRBV14	TRBJ2-5	NA	13	ASSQGRGRQETQY
TRBV19	TRBJ1-1	TRBD1	13	ASRRVGGRGTEAF
TRBV7-3	TRBJ2-5	NA	12	ASSLRGEVGTQY
TRBV7-9	TRBJ2-5	TRBD1	13	ASRPGTGGAETQY
TRBV5-1	TRBJ2-5	NA	11	ASSLDGVATQY
TRBV19	TRBJ1-2	NA	11	ASSVSGWYGYT
TRBV7-2	TRBJ2-2	NA	12	ASSLELAAGELF
TRBV5-6	TRBJ2-2	NA	17	ASSLGVLGPGRPSGELF
TRBV4-1	TRBJ1-1	NA	13	ASSQESGLKTEAF
TRBV5-5	TRBJ1-1	TRBD1	13	ASSWGTAQGTEAF
TRBV7-9	TRBJ2-5	TRBD1	13	ASSLGTGDSETQY
TRBV7-2	TRBJ2-5	TRBD2	15	ASSPRSSGGRQETQY
TRBV6-5	TRBJ1-4	NA	13	ASSYVGASEEKLF
TRBV12-3/TRBV12-4	TRBJ2-1	TRBD1	10	ASSTTGNEQF
TRBV5-6	TRBJ1-2	TRBD1	17	ASSSTGTGSFRGNYGYT
TRBV7-9	TRBJ1-2	TRBD1	11	ASSTGQEYGYT
TRBV19	TRBJ2-7	TRBD1	15	ASRIRDSRTGSYEQY